The present T cell receptor (beta chain) was sequenced within a study of cytomegalovirus exposure and HLA in healthy donors. Both 60 Vbeta primers and 13 Jbeta primers went into the PCR. Generated by immunoSEQ multiplex PCR, the TCRdb table keeps only in-frame clones and is missing some. The data contain 55,000 to 80,000 clones, around 70% of them singletons. In this sample, this clone turned up a few times. The antigen is undetermined. Notes on the study in general: Reported findings show TCR beta sequences accurately forecast HLA-A and HLA-B alleles in most subjects. The authors later found HLA-associated TCR beta chains more clonally expanded than equally common others. The authors listed 164 TCR beta chains as cytomegalovirus-associated. CMV serostatus alone was available as immune exposure information.

This sequence was found in a woman under 40 in good health and CMV-seropositive. The sample comprised PBMCs.

CDR3 protein: CASSGGQTNTEAFF. The CDR3 bases are TGCGCCAGCAGCGGCGGACAGACCAACACTGAAGCTTTCTTT. The chain links TRBV5-1 to TRBJ1-1; possibly TRBD1 for D (6 bases). This CDR3 has 14 residues. Germline CDR1 and CDR2: SGHRS and YFSETQ. Trimming pared 4 bases from V and 2 bases from J, leaving 12 bases between.